The 22 T cell receptor beta chains in this list originate from one sample, sequenced in a study of siplizumab effects on memory and regulatory T cells. Assay: immunoSEQ multiplex PCR; the TCRdb copy retains only in-frame clones and omits some. The table includes over 90,000 clones, about 90% detected once. Source material: CD4+ T cells sorted from blood. These receptors all stem from a human donor in good health.

The rearrangement joins TRBV18 to TRBJ2-5, with D uncertain. Germline loops: CDR1 KGHSH, CDR2 LQKENI. Trimming left V 2 bases short and J 4 bases short, with 5 bases between. This CDR3 is built from 12 residues. As DNA, the CDR3 is TGTGCCAGCTCACCAGCGGTAGAGACCCAGTACTTC. This codes for CASSPAVETQYF.

This clone was seen once. This CDR3 is CASSLGADRELFF. Here the CDR3 DNA reads TGCGCCAGCAGCTTGGGAGCCGACCGGGAGCTGTTTTTT. The V and J genes are TRBV5-1 and TRBJ2-2; D remains unclear. The germline CDR1 and CDR2 sequences are SGHRS and YFSETQ. The CDR3 totals 13 residues. Trimming took 0 bases from V and 9 from J, leaving 9 bases between them. Drawing the rest from reference TRBV5-1 and TRBJ2-2, the complete variable domain is KAGVTQTPRYLIKTRGQQVTLSCSPISGHRSVSWYQQTPGQGLQFLFEYFSETQRNKGNFPGRFSGRQFSNSRSEMNVSTLELGDSALYLCASSLGADRELFFGEGSRLTVL.

The chain combines TRBV18 with TRBJ1-2; tentative D call: TRBD1 (5 bases). Germline V gives CDR1 KGHSH, CDR2 LQKENI. Trimming stripped 6 bases from V and 4 bases from J, with 15 bases between. The length of the CDR3 is 14 residues. For the CDR3, the DNA is TGTGCCAGCTCCCCCGACAGTTTTGGCTATGGCTACACCTTC. This codes for CASSPDSFGYGYTF.

This clone was recorded only once. The chain is built from TRBV5-5 and TRBJ1-2; D is unclear. From germline, CDR1 is SGHKS and CDR2 YYEKEE (reference sequence). V dropped 1 base and J dropped 8 bases, with 12 bases sitting between them. The CDR3 spans 13 residues. The CDR3 sequence is CASSLFLDGGYTF. The CDR3 DNA reads as TGTGCCAGCAGCTTGTTCTTGGATGGGGGCTACACCTTC.

The genes are TRBV16 and TRBJ2-7, with D perhaps TRBD1 (5 bases). Germline CDR1 KGHSY, CDR2 FQNENV. With 5 bases removed from V and 2 bases from J, the gap between germline ends came to 16 bases. The CDR3 is made up of 15 amino acids. Written as DNA, the CDR3 is TGTGCCAGCAGCTCTCGACAGCTCCCTACCTACGAGCAGTACTTC. As protein: CASSSRQLPTYEQYF.

This chain connects TRBV13 to TRBJ2-7; TRBD2 aligns across 12 bases. In germline, CDR1 is PRHDT, CDR2 FYEKMQ (reference sequence). The ends lost 4 bases at V and 7 bases at J; junction bases unmatched: 8. The length of the CDR3 is 15 residues. CDR3 protein: CASSSLAGGPEEQYF. As DNA, the CDR3 is TGTGCCAGCAGCTCCCTAGCGGGAGGGCCAGAAGAGCAGTACTTC.

The chain is built from TRBV14 and TRBJ1-4, with D unclear. CDR3 length equals 13 residues. Germline CDR1 reads SGHDN; CDR2 reads FVKESK. V lost 8 bases to trimming and J lost 4 bases, with 11 bases between them. Written as DNA, the CDR3 is TGTGCCAGCTCGCGGGCCGGTAATGAAAAACTGTTTTTT. Encoded protein: CASSRAGNEKLFF. Looking up the rest from reference TRBV14 and TRBJ1-4 gives the full variable domain: EAGVTQFPSHSVIEKGQTVTLRCDPISGHDNLYWYRRVMGKEIKFLLHFVKESKQDESGMPNNRFLAERTGGTYSTLKVQPAELEDSGVYFCASSRAGNEKLFFGSGTQLSVL.

The chain joins TRBV28 to TRBJ2-7, with a possible D match to TRBD2 (6 bases). CDR3 length equals 14 residues. The V end was cut by 7 bases, the J end by 7 bases, with 20 bases between. Germline V gives CDR1 MDHEN, CDR2 SYDVKM. The CDR3 loop is CASTFGGWDREQYF. The CDR3 coding sequence is TGTGCCAGCACTTTTGGAGGGTGGGATCGGGAGCAGTACTTC.

The rearrangement joins TRBV7-6 to TRBJ2-2; D ambiguous. CDR1 and CDR2 from the germline V gene are SGHVS and FNYEAQ. V was pared by 3 bases and J by 2 bases, with 7 bases between. CDR3 size: 14 residues. The CDR3 sequence: CASSFRANTGELFF. The CDR3 nucleotides read TGTGCCAGCAGCTTTCGGGCCAACACCGGGGAGCTGTTTTTT.

The chain carries TRBV14 and TRBJ2-7; D perhaps matches TRBD2 (6 bases). This CDR3 is 14 amino acids long. V lost 6 bases to trimming and J lost 0 bases, with 12 bases between them. CDR1 is SGHDN and CDR2 is FVKESK in the germline V gene. The CDR3 DNA follows: TGTGCCAGCAGTCAAACGCGGGGCTCCTACGAGCAGTACTTC. Translated: CASSQTRGSYEQYF.

This clone was recorded once. The chain employs TRBV7-3 and TRBJ2-2, with D unclear. Trimming stripped 3 bases from V and 0 bases from J, with 8 bases between. This CDR3 region has 15 residues. Germline loops: CDR1 SGHTA, CDR2 FQGTGA. CDR3 residues: CASSFSETNTGELFF. The CDR3 DNA reads TGTGCCAGCAGCTTTTCGGAAACGAACACCGGGGAGCTGTTTTTT.

The chain joins TRBV7-9 to TRBJ2-1, with unresolved D. The CDR3 loop spans 12 amino acids. Trimming cost V 5 bases and J 8 bases, with 10 bases left between them. Germline CDR1 and CDR2: SEHNR and FQNEAQ (reference sequence). The CDR3: CASSLIRDEQFF. The CDR3 DNA follows: TGTGCCAGCAGCCTGATAAGGGATGAGCAGTTCTTC.

The rearrangement joins TRBV10-3 to TRBJ2-1, with D tentatively TRBD2 (5 bases). V lost 4 bases and J lost 9, with 22 bases in between. The V gene's germline CDR1 is ENHRY and CDR2 SYGVKD. This CDR3 spans 16 amino acids. The CDR3 is CAISVGSGTTVTEQFF. As DNA, the CDR3 is TGTGCCATCAGTGTAGGATCGGGAACCACCGTTACTGAGCAGTTCTTC.

The chain combines TRBV14 with TRBJ1-2; D uncertain. Germline loops: CDR1 SGHDN, CDR2 FVKESK. This CDR3 is 13 amino acids long. Trimming took 2 bases from V and 4 from J, leaving 8 bases between them. CDR3 bases: TGTGCCAGCAGCCAACATCAGGTCTATGGCTACACCTTC. It yields the protein CASSQHQVYGYTF.

This clone has just one count. The junction departs from germline at one end; a sequencing error may be responsible. The chain joins TRBV28 to TRBJ1-5, with 8 bases matching TRBD1. CDR1 and CDR2 (germline): MDHEN, SYDVKM. This CDR3 spans 13 amino acids. Here the CDR3 DNA reads TGTGCCAGCAGTCGGAACCGGGACAGGCTCGGGTCGTTC. This codes for CASSRNRDRLGSF.

A word on this clone: The same CDR3 is also encoded by other DNA sequences in this sample. The rearrangement links TRBV5-1 to TRBJ2-7, with D possibly being TRBD2 (5 bases). V lost 0 bases to trimming and J lost 7 bases, with 20 bases between them. The CDR3 has 16 amino acids. The V gene's germline CDR1 is SGHRS and CDR2 YFSETQ. CDR3 in amino acids: CASSLVPGNPSGEQYF. CDR3 bases: TGCGCCAGCAGCTTGGTTCCTGGGAACCCCTCGGGAGAGCAGTACTTC. The variable domain in full, completed from reference TRBV5-1 and TRBJ2-7, reads KAGVTQTPRYLIKTRGQQVTLSCSPISGHRSVSWYQQTPGQGLQFLFEYFSETQRNKGNFPGRFSGRQFSNSRSEMNVSTLELGDSALYLCASSLVPGNPSGEQYFGPGTRLTVT.

This chain links TRBV30 with TRBJ2-5; D may be TRBD1 (6 bases). The DNA end is more similar to TRBJ2-7, so the J call may be wrong. Germline CDR1 is GTSNPN and CDR2 is SVGIG (reference sequence). The CDR3 runs 13 residues. The CDR3 region has the DNA TGTGCCTGGAGTATTGGACAGATCTACGAGCAGTACTTC. This sequence encodes CAWSIGQIYEQYF.

The rearrangement uses TRBV6-5 and TRBJ2-7; D perhaps matches TRBD2 (6 bases). Germline CDR1 MNHEY, CDR2 SVGAGI. The CDR3 spans 16 residues. V shed 4 bases and J shed 4 bases, with 20 bases lying between them. DNA for the CDR3: TGTGCCAGCAGTTCCGCCGGAGGGAGATCCGGTTACGAGCAGTACTTC. Amino acid sequence: CASSSAGGRSGYEQYF.

This clone occurred many times. The chain joins TRBV7-9 to TRBJ1-1; possibly TRBD1 for D (6 bases). CDR1 is SEHNR and CDR2 is FQNEAQ in the germline V gene (reference sequence). V gave up 1 base and J gave up 8 bases, with 14 bases separating them. CDR3 length: 14 amino acids. CDR3 bases: TGTGCCAGCAGCTTAGACGGGGGCCGCGGGGAAGCTTTCTTT. The encoded protein is CASSLDGGRGEAFF.

The CDR3 reads CASSSFPGPAAKNIQYF. The CDR3 DNA sequence: TGTGCCAGCAGCTCATTTCCAGGCCCCGCGGCCAAAAACATTCAGTACTTC. V gene TRBV5-6 combines with J gene TRBJ2-4, with D unclear. The CDR3 totals 17 residues. V dropped 3 bases and J dropped 1 base, with 17 bases sitting between them. Germline CDR1 SGHDT, CDR2 YYEEEE.

V and J are TRBV27 and TRBJ1-3; D is possibly TRBD1 (5 bases). This CDR3 is built from 13 residues. The V end lost 8 bases, the J end lost 7 bases, and 15 bases lay between the germline ends. Germline CDR1 reads MNHEY; CDR2 reads SMNVEV (reference sequence). The CDR3 DNA sequence: TGTGCCAGCGGCAACAGGCGTGGGAACACCATATATTTT. This translates into CASGNRRGNTIYF.

The chain has TRBV27 and TRBJ2-1, with 10 bases identical to TRBD1. Germline values: CDR1 MNHEY, CDR2 SMNVEV (reference sequence). V lost 5 bases and J lost 5; bases outside the gene matches: 12. This CDR3 contains 17 residues. The DNA for the CDR3 is TGTGCCAGCAGTAGATTATTAATAGGGACAGGGGACAATGAGCAGTTCTTC. Translation gives CASSRLLIGTGDNEQFF.